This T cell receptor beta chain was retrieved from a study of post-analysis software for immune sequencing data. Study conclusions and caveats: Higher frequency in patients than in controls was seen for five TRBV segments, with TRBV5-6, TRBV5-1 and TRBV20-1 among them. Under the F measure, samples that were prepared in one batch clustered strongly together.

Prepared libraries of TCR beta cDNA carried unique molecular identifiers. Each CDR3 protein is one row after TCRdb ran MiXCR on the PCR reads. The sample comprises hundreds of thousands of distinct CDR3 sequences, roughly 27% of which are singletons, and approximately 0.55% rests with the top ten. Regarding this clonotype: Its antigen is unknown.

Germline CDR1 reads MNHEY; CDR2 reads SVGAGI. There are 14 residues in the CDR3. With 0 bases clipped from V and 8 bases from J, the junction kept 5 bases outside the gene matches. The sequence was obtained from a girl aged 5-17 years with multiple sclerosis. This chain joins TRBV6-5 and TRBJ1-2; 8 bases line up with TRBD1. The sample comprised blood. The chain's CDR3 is CASSYSAGGDGYTF. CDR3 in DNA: TGTGCCAGCAGTTACTCGGCAGGGGGCGACGGCTACACCTTC.